This T cell receptor (beta chain) was identified in a study of blood T cell repertoires in COVID-19. The wider study: The cDNA or gDNA used as material had been derived from T cells, B-cell-depleted T cells, or PBMCs.

Trimming pared 2 bases from V and 3 bases from J, leaving 18 bases between. CDR1 and CDR2 from the germline V gene are MNHEY and SVGEGT. The CDR3 is 17 amino acids. In the source study's methods: For nucleated cells, counts were estimated from reference gene primer amplification. Some clones are missing from TCRdb's copy, which holds only in-frame ones; the method was immunoSEQ multiplex PCR. V and J calls and clone size follow that table, whereas D and trimming were derived from the DNA. The sample consists of 300,000 to 400,000 clones, 88% of them appearing once. The sequence was obtained from a woman in her 30s with COVID-19, enrolled during active disease. Material: peripheral blood. This chain links TRBV6-2 or TRBV6-3 with TRBJ2-3; D might be TRBD1 (8 bases). The CDR3 DNA reads TGTGCCAGCAGTTACGGAGTAAACAGGGGGGGAACAGATACGCAGTATTTT. This codes for CASSYGVNRGGTDTQYF.